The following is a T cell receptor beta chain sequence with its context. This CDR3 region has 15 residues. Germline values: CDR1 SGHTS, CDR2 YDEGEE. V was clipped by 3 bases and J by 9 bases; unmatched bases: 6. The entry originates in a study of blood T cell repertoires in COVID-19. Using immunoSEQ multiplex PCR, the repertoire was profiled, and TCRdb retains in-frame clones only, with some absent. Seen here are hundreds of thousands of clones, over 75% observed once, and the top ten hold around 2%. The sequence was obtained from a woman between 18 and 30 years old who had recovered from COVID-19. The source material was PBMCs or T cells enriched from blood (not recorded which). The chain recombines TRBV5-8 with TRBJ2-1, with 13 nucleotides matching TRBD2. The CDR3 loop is CASSSLAGGPAEQFF. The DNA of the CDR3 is TGTGCCAGCAGCTCACTAGCGGGGGGGCCGGCTGAGCAGTTCTTC.